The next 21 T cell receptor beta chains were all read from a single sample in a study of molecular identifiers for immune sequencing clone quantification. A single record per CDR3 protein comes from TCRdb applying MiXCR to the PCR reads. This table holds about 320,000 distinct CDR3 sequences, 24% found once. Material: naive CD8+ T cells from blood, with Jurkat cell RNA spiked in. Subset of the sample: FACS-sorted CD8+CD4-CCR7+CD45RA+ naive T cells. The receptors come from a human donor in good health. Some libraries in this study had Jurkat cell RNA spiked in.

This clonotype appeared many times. CDR3 residues: CASSTLHRAPYNEQYF. The DNA of the CDR3 is TGCGCCAGCAGCACACTTCACAGGGCCCCATACAACGAGCAGTACTTC. The gene calls are TRBV4-1 and TRBJ2-7, with D maybe TRBD1 (6 bases). This CDR3 spans 16 amino acids. With 5 bases removed from V and 5 bases from J, the gap between germline ends came to 22 bases. Germline values: CDR1 MGHRA, CDR2 YSYEKL.

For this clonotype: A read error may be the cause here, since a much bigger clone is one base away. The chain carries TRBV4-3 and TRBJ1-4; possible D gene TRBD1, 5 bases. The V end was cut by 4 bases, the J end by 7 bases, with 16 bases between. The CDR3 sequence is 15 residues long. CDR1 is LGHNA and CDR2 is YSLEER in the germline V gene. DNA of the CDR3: TGCGCCAGCAGCCGAGATGCAGGGTCGGGTGAAAAACTGTTTTTT. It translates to CASSRDAGSGEKLFF.

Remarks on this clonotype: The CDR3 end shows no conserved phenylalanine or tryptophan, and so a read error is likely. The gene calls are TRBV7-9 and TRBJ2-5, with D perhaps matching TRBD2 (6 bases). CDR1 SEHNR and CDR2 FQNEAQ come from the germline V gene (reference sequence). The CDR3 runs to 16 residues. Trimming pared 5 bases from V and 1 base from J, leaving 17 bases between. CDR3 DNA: TGTGCCAGCAGCCCCATGATTGCGGGAAGCCAAGAGACCCAGTACCTC. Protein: CASSPMIAGSQETQYL.

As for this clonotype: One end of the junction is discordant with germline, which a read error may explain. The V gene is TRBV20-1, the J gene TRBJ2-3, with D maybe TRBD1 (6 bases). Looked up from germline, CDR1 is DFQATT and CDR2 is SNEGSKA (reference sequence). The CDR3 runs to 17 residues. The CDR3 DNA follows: TGCAGTGCTACCATAGGATTCATACAGGGAAAGGGAGATACGCAGTGTTTT. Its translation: CSATIGFIQGKGDTQCF.

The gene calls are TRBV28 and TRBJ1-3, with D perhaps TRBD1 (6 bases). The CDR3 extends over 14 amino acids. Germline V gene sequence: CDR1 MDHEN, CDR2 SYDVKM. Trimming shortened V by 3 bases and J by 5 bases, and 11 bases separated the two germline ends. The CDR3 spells CASSFRGLRNTIYF. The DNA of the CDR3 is TGTGCCAGCAGTTTCAGGGGATTAAGAAACACCATATATTTT.

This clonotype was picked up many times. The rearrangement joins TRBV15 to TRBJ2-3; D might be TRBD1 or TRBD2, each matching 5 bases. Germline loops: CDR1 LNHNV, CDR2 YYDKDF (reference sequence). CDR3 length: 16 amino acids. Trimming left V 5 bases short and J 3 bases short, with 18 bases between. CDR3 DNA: TGTGCCACCAGCGGGGTGAGACCGGGGCGGACAGATACGCAGTATTTT. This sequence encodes CATSGVRPGRTDTQYF.

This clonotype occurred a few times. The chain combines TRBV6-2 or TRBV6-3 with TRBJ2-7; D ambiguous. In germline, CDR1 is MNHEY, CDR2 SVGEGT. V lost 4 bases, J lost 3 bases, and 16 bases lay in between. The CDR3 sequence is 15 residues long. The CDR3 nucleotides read TGTGCCAGCAGTTCCAGGACCGTGCCGAGCTACGAGCAGTACTTC. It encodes CASSSRTVPSYEQYF.

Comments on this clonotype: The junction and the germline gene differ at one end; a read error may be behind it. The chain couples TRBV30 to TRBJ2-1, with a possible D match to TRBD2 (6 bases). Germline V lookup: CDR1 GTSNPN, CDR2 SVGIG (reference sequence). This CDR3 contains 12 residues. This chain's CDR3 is CAWGPGGNAQFF. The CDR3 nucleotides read TGTGCCTGGGGGCCCGGAGGGAATGCGCAGTTCTTC.

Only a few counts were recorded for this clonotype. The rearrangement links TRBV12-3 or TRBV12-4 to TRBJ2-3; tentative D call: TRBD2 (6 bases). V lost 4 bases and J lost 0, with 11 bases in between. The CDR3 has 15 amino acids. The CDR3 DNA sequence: TGTGCCAGCAGTTATCGGGGGTCTAGCACAGATACGCAGTATTTT. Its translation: CASSYRGSSTDTQYF.

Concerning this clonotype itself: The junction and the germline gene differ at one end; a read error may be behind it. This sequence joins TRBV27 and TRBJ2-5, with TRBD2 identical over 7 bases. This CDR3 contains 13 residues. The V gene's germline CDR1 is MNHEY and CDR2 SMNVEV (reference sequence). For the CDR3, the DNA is TGTGCCAGCTTAGGTAGCGGGCAAGGGACCCAGTACTTC. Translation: CASLGSGQGTQYF.

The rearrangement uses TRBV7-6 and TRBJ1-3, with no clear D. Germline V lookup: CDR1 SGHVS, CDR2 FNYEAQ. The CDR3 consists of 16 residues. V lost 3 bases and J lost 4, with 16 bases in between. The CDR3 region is CASSFDIPESGNTIYF. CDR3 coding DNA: TGTGCCAGCAGCTTTGACATCCCCGAGAGCGGAAACACCATATATTTT.

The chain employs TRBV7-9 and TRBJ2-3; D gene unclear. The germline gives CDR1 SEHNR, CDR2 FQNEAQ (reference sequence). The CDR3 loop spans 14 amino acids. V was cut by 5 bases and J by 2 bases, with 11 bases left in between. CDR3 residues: CASSGPLSTDTQYF. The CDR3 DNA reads TGTGCCAGCAGCGGACCCCTATCCACAGATACGCAGTATTTT.

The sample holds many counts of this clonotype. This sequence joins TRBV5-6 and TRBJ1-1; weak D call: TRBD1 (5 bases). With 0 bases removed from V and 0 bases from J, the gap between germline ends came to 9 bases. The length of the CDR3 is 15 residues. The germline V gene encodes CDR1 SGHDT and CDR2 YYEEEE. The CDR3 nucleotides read TGTGCCAGCAGCTTGGGGCAGGGATTGAACACTGAAGCTTTCTTT. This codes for CASSLGQGLNTEAFF.

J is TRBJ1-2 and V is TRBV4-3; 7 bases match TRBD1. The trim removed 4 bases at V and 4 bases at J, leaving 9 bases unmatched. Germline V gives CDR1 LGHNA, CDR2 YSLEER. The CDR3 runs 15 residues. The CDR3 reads CASSRESTGSYGYTF. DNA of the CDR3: TGCGCCAGCAGCCGAGAATCGACAGGGAGCTATGGCTACACCTTC.

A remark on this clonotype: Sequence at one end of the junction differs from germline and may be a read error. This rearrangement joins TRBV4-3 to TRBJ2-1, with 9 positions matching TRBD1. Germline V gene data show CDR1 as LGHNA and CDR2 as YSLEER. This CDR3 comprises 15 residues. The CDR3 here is CTSSQATGGTDEQFF. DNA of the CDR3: TGCACCAGCAGCCAAGCTACAGGGGGCACCGATGAGCAGTTCTTC.

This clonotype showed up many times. The CDR3 sequence is CASSLAASGRSPTGTQYF. The DNA for the CDR3 is TGTGCCAGCAGTTTAGCCGCTAGCGGGAGGAGCCCTACTGGGACCCAGTACTTC. The V gene is TRBV28, the J gene TRBJ2-5, with 11 bases matching TRBD2. Germline V lookup: CDR1 MDHEN, CDR2 SYDVKM. The CDR3 runs 18 residues. J gave up 7 bases and V 2 bases, and 15 bases lay outside the gene matches. Full variable domain (outside the CDR3, taken from reference TRBV28 and TRBJ2-5): DVKVTQSSRYLVKRTGEKVFLECVQDMDHENMFWYRQDPGLGLRLIYFSYDVKMKEKGDIPEGYSVSREKKERFSLILESASTNQTSMYLCASSLAASGRSPTGTQYFGPGTRLLVL.

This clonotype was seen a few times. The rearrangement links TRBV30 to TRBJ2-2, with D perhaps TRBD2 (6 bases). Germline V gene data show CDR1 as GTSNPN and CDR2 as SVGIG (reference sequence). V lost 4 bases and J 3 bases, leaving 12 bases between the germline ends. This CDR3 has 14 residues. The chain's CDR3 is CAWNGRLDTGELFF. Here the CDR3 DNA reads TGTGCCTGGAATGGCCGACTAGACACCGGGGAGCTGTTTTTT.

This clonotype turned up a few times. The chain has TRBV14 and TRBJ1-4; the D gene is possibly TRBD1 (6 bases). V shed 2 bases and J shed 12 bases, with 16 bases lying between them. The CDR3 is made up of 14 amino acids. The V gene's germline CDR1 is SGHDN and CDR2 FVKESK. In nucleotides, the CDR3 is TGTGCCAGCAGCCAACGTGTTGACAGGTCGGAACTGTTTTTT. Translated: CASSQRVDRSELFF.

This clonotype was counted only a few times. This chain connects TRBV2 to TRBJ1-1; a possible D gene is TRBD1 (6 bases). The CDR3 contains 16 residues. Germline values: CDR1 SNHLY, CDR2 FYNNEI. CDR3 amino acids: CVSPKMDRTMNTEAFF. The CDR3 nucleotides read TGTGTATCCCCGAAGATGGACAGAACCATGAACACTGAAGCTTTCTTT.

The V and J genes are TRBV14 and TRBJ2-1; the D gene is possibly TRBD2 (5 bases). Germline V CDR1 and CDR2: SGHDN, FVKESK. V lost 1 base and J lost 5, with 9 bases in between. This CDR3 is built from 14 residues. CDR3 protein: CASSQGGVDNEQFF. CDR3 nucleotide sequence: TGTGCCAGCAGCCAAGGGGGAGTAGACAATGAGCAGTTCTTC.

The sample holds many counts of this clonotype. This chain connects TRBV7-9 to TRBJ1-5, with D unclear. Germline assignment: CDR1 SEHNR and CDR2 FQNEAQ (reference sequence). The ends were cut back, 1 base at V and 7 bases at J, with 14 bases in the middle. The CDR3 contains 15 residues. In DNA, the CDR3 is TGTGCCAGCAGCTTAGGTAAAGGGAGGGAGCAGCCCCAGCATTTT. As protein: CASSLGKGREQPQHF. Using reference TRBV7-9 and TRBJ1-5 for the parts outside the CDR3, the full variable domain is DTGVSQNPRHKITKRGQNVTFRCDPISEHNRLYWYRQTLGQGPEFLTYFQNEAQLEKSRLLSDRFSAERPKGSFSTLEIQRTEQGDSAMYLCASSLGKGREQPQHFGDGTRLSIL.